A selection of T cell receptor beta chains follows, all from one sample in a study of human CD8 memory T cell subsets. After re-calling the 5' RACE reads, TCRdb lists one entry per CDR3 protein, DNA absent. The sample table includes 15,000 or so distinct CDR3 sequences. Sequencing was performed on CD8+ stem-like memory T cells (TSCM and TCM) sorted from PBMCs. These receptors were collected from a human donor in good health. Both conserved end residues are part of each CDR3. Fields, in order: V gene, J gene, clone size, CDR3 protein. The size entry is marked missing in some rows and otherwise reads once, few, many or a size class.

TRBV12-3/TRBV12-4	TRBJ2-1	-	CASSLPSRTTEQFF
TRBV5-1	TRBJ1-1	medium-sized	CASSSIGQGWDTEAFF
TRBV6-1	TRBJ2-3	-	CASSENPGQGGDTQYF
TRBV19	TRBJ2-7	-	CATGQAYEQYF
TRBV15	TRBJ2-1	-	CATTPGGSAYNEQFF
TRBV14	TRBJ2-1	-	CASSQTEGLPEGEQFF
TRBV5-6	TRBJ2-4	-	CASSPGKGRNIQYF
TRBV6-2/TRBV6-3	TRBJ2-4	-	CASSIQGATGNIQYF
TRBV28	TRBJ2-5	-	CASSLPTTGIAKTQYF
TRBV7-9	TRBJ1-2	-	CASSLIGSDGYTF
TRBV28	TRBJ2-1	-	CASTHGTIGGNEQFF
TRBV7-8	TRBJ1-5	-	CASSKDRAHRSNQPQHF
TRBV6-2/TRBV6-3	TRBJ2-1	-	CASSDLGANNEQFF
TRBV29-1	TRBJ2-7	-	CSVQGQGAPYEQYF
TRBV6-2/TRBV6-3	TRBJ2-1	-	CASSWDFYNEQFF
TRBV28	TRBJ1-1	-	CASSLGRRPTEAFF
TRBV27	TRBJ2-5	-	CASSLSPMDFETQYF
TRBV13	TRBJ2-7	-	CASSLDQRGAYEQYF
TRBV4-1	TRBJ2-1	-	CASSQGPTGGYEQFF
TRBV12-3/TRBV12-4	TRBJ2-7	-	CATAGSLRASEQYF
TRBV9	TRBJ1-1	-	CASSDSVRGRSGGTEAFF
TRBV7-2	TRBJ2-3	-	CASSLVSTDTQYF
TRBV20-1	TRBJ2-7	-	CSARDLAESSYEQYF
TRBV28	TRBJ2-2	-	CASSPLRLAVNTGELFF
TRBV4-1	TRBJ2-7	-	CASSQDPGQGGHEQYF
TRBV28	TRBJ1-2	-	CASSPRRYGYTF
TRBV6-2/TRBV6-3	TRBJ2-1	-	CASSLGLAGINEQFF
TRBV4-3	TRBJ2-7	-	CASSQSHPVYEQYF